A single T cell receptor (beta chain) is shown here with its context. Its antigen is as yet unknown. Per germline, CDR1 SGHAT and CDR2 FQNNGV. This CDR3 contains 15 residues. Germline trimming cut 2 bases from V and 4 bases from J; bases unmatched to any gene: 3. MiXCR, run by TCRdb on the 5' RACE reads, gives a single entry per CDR3 protein. Here the sample spans approximately 300,000 distinct CDR3 sequences, approximately 12% being singletons. The source of the sample is a study of T cells after yellow fever vaccination. Study observations and caveats: Sorted repertoires could include abundant contaminating clonotypes from bulk cells. Subsequent booster samples again held most clones from primary vaccination (96% CD4, about 85% CD8). CD4 and CD8 compartments shared a small share of clonotypes, likely from convergent recombination. The secondary response showed a weaker magnitude and a faster peak, day 5 versus 15.

This TCR was recovered from a young man who received the YFV17D yellow fever vaccine. The genes are TRBV11-2 and TRBJ2-2, with 8 bases matching TRBD1. The sample in question was CD4+ T cells sorted from PBMCs, obtained 45 days after the yellow fever booster vaccination. The chain's CDR3 is CASSLRQGPTGELFF. CDR3 nucleotides: TGTGCCAGCAGCTTACGACAGGGGCCCACCGGGGAGCTGTTTTTT.